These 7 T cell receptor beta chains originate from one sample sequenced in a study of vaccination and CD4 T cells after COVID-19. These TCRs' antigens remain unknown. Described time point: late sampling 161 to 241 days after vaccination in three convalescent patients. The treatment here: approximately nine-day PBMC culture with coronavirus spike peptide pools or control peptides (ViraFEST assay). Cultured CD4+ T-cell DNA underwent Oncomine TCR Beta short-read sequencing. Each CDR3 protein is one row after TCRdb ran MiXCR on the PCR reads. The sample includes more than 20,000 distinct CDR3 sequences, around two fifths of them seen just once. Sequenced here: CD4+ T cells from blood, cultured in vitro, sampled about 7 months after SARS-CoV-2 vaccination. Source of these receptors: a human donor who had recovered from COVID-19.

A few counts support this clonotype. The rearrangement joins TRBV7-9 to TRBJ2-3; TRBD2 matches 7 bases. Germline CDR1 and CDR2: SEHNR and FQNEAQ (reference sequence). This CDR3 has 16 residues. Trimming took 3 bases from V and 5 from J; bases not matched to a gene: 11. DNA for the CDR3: TGTGCCAGCAGCTTGCAGCTCGCGGGAGCCAGAGATACGCAGTATTTT. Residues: CASSLQLAGARDTQYF.

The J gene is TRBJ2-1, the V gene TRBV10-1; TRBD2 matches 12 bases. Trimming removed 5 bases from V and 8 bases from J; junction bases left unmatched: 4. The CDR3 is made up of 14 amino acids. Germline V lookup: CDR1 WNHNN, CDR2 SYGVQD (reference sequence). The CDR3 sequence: CASSRLAGGDEQFF. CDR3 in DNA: TGCGCCAGCAGTAGGCTAGCGGGAGGGGATGAGCAGTTCTTC.

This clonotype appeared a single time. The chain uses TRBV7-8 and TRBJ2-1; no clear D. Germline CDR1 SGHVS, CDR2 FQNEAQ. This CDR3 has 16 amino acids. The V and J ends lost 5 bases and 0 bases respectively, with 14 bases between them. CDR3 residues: CASSPRRMSSYNEQFF. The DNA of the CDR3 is TGTGCCAGCAGCCCGAGGCGCATGTCCTCCTACAATGAGCAGTTCTTC.

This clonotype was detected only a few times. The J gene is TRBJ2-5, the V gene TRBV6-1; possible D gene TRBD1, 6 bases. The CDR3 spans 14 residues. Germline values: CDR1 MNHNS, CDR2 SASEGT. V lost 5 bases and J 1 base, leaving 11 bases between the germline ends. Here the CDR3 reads CASSSAGAQETQYF. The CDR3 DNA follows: TGTGCCAGCAGTAGCGCAGGGGCCCAAGAGACCCAGTACTTC.

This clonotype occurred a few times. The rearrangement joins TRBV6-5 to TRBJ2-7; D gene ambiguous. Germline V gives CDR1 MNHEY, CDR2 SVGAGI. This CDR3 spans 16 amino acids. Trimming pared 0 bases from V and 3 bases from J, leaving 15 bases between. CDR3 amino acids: CASSYSAAATGYEQYF. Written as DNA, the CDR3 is TGTGCCAGCAGTTACTCGGCGGCAGCGACGGGCTACGAGCAGTACTTC.

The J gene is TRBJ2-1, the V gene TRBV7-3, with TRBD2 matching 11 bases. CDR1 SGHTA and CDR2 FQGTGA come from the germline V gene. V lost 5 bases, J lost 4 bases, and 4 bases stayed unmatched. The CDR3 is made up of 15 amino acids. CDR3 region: CASSLLAGGYNEQFF. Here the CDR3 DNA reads TGTGCCAGCAGCCTATTAGCGGGAGGGTACAATGAGCAGTTCTTC.

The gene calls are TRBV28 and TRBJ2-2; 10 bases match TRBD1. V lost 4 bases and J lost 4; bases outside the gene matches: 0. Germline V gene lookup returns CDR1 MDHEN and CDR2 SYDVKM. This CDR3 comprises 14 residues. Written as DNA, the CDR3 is TGTGCCAGCAGTTGGACAGGGGGCACCGGGGAGCTGTTTTTT. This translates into CASSWTGGTGELFF.